What follows describes a single TCR beta chain. TCRdb recomputed calls from the 5' RACE reads with MiXCR, one row per CDR3 protein. This table holds fewer than 500,000 distinct CDR3 sequences, 18% found once. V shed 6 bases, J shed 5 bases, and the junction held 8 bases outside the gene matches. This CDR3 is 15 amino acids long. CDR1 SNHLY and CDR2 FYNNEI come from the germline V gene. The entry originates in a study of T cells after yellow fever vaccination. Sequences were derived from PBMCs, sampled before the yellow fever booster vaccination. This rearrangement joins TRBV2 to TRBJ2-5, with 11 positions matching TRBD2. The receptor was derived from a man aged 18 to 29 who received the YFV17D yellow fever vaccine. CDR3 DNA: TGTGCCAGCAGCCTGGGGGTAGCGGGGGGGGAGACCCAGTACTTC. Translation: CASSLGVAGGETQYF.